This T cell receptor beta chain was retrieved from a study of blood T cell repertoires in COVID-19. Which cohort a participant joined came from the clinical history participants gave. The germline gives CDR1 SEHNR, CDR2 FQNEAQ (reference sequence). Trimming at V came to 3 bases and at J to 6 bases, leaving 4 bases not matched to a gene. This CDR3 is 13 amino acids long. Profiled with immunoSEQ multiplex PCR; TCRdb holds only in-frame clones, not every one. Of about 400,000 clones listed, 70% to 90% are singletons. V and J are TRBV7-9 and TRBJ1-2, with 7 bases fitting TRBD1. This clonotype was obtained from a woman aged 18-35 years with acute COVID-19. Material for sequencing was PBMCs or T cells enriched from blood (not recorded which). The CDR3 here is CASSLTGNNGYTF. For the CDR3, the DNA is TGTGCCAGCAGCTTGACAGGGAATAATGGCTACACCTTC.